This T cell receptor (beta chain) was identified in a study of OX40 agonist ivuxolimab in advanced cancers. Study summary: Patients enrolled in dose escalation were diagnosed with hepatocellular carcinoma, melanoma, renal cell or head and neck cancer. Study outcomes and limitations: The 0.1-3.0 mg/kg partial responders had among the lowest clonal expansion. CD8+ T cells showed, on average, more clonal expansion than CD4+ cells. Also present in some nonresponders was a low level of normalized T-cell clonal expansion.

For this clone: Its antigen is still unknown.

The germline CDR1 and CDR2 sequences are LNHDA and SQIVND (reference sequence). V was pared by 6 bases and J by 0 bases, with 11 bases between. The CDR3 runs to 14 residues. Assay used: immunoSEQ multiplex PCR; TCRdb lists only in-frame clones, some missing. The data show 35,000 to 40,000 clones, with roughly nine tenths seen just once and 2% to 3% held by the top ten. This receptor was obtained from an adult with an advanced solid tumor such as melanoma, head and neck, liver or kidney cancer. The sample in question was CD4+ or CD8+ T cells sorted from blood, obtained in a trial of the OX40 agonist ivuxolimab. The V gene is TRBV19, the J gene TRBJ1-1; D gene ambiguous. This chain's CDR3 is CASRTDGLNTEAFF. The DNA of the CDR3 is TGTGCCAGTAGAACCGACGGCCTGAACACTGAAGCTTTCTTT.